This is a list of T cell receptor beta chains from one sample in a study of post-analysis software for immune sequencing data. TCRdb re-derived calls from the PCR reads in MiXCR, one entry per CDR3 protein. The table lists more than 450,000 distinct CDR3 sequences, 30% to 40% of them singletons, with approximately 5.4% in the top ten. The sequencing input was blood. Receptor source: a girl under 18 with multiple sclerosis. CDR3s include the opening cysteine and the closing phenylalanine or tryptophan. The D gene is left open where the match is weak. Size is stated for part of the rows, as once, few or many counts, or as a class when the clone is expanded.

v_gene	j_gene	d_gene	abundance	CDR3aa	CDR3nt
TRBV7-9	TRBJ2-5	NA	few	CASSPDFARETQYF	TGTGCCAGCAGCCCTGACTTTGCTCGGGAGACCCAGTACTTC
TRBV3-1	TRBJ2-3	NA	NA	CASSQDEDTQYF	TGTGCCAGCAGCCAAGATGAGGATACGCAGTATTTT
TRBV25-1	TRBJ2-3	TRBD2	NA	CASGREGWTDTQYF	TGTGCCAGCGGGAGGGAGGGCTGGACAGATACGCAGTATTTT
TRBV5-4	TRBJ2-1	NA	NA	CASSVLVGEQFF	TGTGCCAGCAGCGTCCTGGTGGGTGAGCAGTTCTTC
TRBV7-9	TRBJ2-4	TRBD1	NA	CASSRSPTGVNIQYF	TGTGCCAGCAGCCGATCCCCCACAGGGGTAAACATTCAGTACTTC
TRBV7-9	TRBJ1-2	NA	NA	CASSSRNNYGYTF	TGTGCCAGCAGCTCCAGAAATAACTATGGCTACACCTTC
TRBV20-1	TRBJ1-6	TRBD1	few	CSARQGVDSPLHF	TGCAGTGCTAGACAGGGGGTAGATTCACCCCTCCACTTT
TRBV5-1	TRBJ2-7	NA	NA	CASSLEPREFREQYF	TGCGCCAGCAGCTTGGAGCCCAGGGAATTCCGCGAGCAGTACTTC
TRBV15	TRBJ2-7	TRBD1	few	CATSRGGTGLYEQYF	TGTGCCACCAGCAGAGGGGGGACAGGGCTCTACGAGCAGTACTTC
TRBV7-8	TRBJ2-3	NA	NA	CASSFTSSTDTQYF	TGTGCCAGCAGCTTCACGTCTAGCACAGATACGCAGTATTTT
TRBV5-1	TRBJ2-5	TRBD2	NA	CASRKRGGLETQYF	TGCGCCAGCAGAAAACGGGGGGGGCTAGAGACCCAGTACTTC
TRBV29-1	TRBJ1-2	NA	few	CSVGGGRGYGYTF	TGCAGCGTTGGTGGGGGCAGGGGCTATGGCTACACCTTC
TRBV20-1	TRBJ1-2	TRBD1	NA	CSAAKGQGREGYTF	TGCAGTGCCGCCAAGGGACAGGGGCGGGAGGGCTACACCTTC
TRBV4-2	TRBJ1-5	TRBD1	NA	CASSQEQGNQPQHF	TGTGCCAGCAGCCAAGAACAGGGGAATCAGCCCCAGCATTTT
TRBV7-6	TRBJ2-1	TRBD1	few	CASSSVPMGQGAIGEQFF	TGTGCCAGCAGCTCAGTACCTATGGGACAGGGGGCGATAGGTGAGCAGTTCTTC
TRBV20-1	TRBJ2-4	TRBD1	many	CSAREAGGSIQYF	TGCAGTGCTAGAGAGGCAGGGGGCTCGATTCAGTACTTC
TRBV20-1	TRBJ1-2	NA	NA	CSAPTVANYGYTF	TGCAGTGCTCCGACGGTGGCTAACTATGGCTACACCTTC
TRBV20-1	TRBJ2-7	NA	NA	CSARAHGTPAYEQYF	TGCAGTGCTAGAGCCCACGGAACCCCGGCCTATGAGCAGTACTTC
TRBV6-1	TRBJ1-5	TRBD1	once	CASRAGTGIGNQPQHF	TGTGCCAGCAGGGCCGGGACAGGGATCGGCAATCAGCCCCAGCATTTT
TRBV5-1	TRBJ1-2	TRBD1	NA	CASSLGQGGYYGYTF	TGCGCCAGCAGCTTGGGACAGGGGGGATACTATGGCTACACCTTC
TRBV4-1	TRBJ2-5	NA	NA	CASSQVRDWETQYF	TGCGCCAGCAGCCAAGTCAGGGATTGGGAGACCCAGTACTTC
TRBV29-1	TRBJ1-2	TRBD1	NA	CSVTRGQGAQGGYTF	TGCAGCGTTACCCGTGGACAGGGGGCTCAAGGGGGCTACACCTTC
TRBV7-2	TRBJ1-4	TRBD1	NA	CASSSGTGGEKLFF	TGTGCCAGCAGCTCCGGGACAGGGGGCGAAAAACTGTTTTTT
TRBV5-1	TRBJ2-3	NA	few	CASSLAGIADTQYF	TGCGCCAGCAGCTTGGCAGGGATTGCAGATACGCAGTATTTT
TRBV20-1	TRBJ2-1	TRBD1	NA	CSARDWGTGSYNEQFF	TGCAGTGCTAGAGATTGGGGGACAGGGTCCTACAATGAGCAGTTCTTC
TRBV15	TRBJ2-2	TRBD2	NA	CATSREGRDTGELFF	TGTGCCACCAGCAGAGAAGGGAGGGACACCGGGGAGCTGTTTTTT
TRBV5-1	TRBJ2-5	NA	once	CASSSPSHETQYF	TGCGCCAGCAGCTCCCCATCACATGAGACCCAGTACTTC
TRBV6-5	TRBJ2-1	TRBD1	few	CASSDRGDYNEQFF	TGTGCCAGTTCCGACAGGGGGGACTACAATGAGCAGTTCTTC
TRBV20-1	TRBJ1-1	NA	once	CSAPGISDTEAFF	TGCAGTGCTCCCGGGATATCGGACACTGAAGCTTTCTTT
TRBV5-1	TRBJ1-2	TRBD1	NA	CASSLDFTGGDGYTF	TGCGCCAGCAGCTTGGATTTTACAGGGGGGGATGGCTACACCTTC
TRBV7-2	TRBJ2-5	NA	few	CASSSGPYQGSQYF	TGTGCCAGCAGCTCCGGACCATACCAAGGTTCCCAGTACTTC
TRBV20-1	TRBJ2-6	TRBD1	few	CSARPLTGESSGANVLTF	TGCAGTGCTAGGCCGCTGACAGGGGAGTCCTCTGGGGCCAACGTCCTGACTTTC
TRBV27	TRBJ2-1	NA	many	CASSTHQGRRTAVYNEQFF	TGTGCCAGCAGTACCCACCAAGGCCGTAGGACAGCAGTCTACAATGAGCAGTTCTTC